Listed here are 32 T cell receptor beta chains from one sample, sequenced in a study of spatial heterogeneity in lung cancer. These receptors' targets are unknown. MiXCR, applied by TCRdb to the 5' RACE reads, yields one record per CDR3 protein. The data contain 6,000 to 8,500 distinct CDR3 sequences, approximately 12% of them seen just once; the ten biggest clones take up 8.1%. The time point here: sample taken at primary tumor resection. Study outcomes and limitations: Expanded intratumoral alpha and beta TCR counts tracked tumor mutation counts.

The specimen was lung tumor tissue, collected at surgery. The receptors derive from a male donor with early-stage non-small cell lung cancer.

This clonotype was recorded many times. This chain's CDR3 is CASSPGRGGSPLHF. CDR3 coding DNA: TGTGCCAGCAGTCCGGGACGAGGGGGCTCACCCCTCCACTTT. The chain uses TRBV12-3 or TRBV12-4 and TRBJ1-6; TRBD1 aligns across 7 bases. The CDR3 has 14 amino acids. Trimming removed 5 bases from V and 10 bases from J; junction bases left unmatched: 8.

This clonotype was detected ten times or more. At one boundary the junction diverges from the germline segment, which might be a read error. This chain links TRBV6-5 with TRBJ2-2; 7 nucleotides line up with TRBD1. This CDR3 has 16 amino acids. Looked up from germline, CDR1 is MNHEY and CDR2 is SVGAGI. The CDR3 region is CASSYLQGKNTGELFF. The DNA of the CDR3 is TGTGCCAGCAGCTACTTACAGGGGAAGAACACCGGGGAGCTGTTTTTT.

Within the sample, this clonotype is large (0.1 to 1%). This chain uses TRBV7-3 with TRBJ1-1; unclear D gene. Looked up from germline, CDR1 is SGHTA and CDR2 is FQGTGA. Trimming took 2 bases from V and 1 from J, leaving 5 bases between them. This CDR3 region has 13 residues. The CDR3 is CASSLQPNTEAFF. The DNA for the CDR3 is TGTGCCAGCAGCTTACAACCGAACACTGAAGCTTTCTTT.

The table lists this clonotype with a few counts. The V and J genes are TRBV19 and TRBJ1-4; no clear D. This CDR3 is built from 15 residues. Germline-derived CDR1 and CDR2 are LNHDA and SQIVND (reference sequence). V gave up 3 bases and J gave up 7 bases, with 15 bases separating them. The DNA of the CDR3 is TGTGCCAGTAGTATGGGTGCGTCCAGCGGTGAAAAACTGTTTTTT. The encoded protein is CASSMGASSGEKLFF.

The rearrangement links TRBV6-2 or TRBV6-3 to TRBJ2-5; 9 bases are a match to TRBD1. The CDR3 length is 17 residues. CDR1 is MNHEY and CDR2 is SVGEGT in the germline V gene. V was clipped by 5 bases and J by 0 bases; unmatched bases: 10. CDR3 loop: CASSQTSGTGNQETQYF. The CDR3 DNA is TGTGCCAGCAGTCAGACTTCCGGGACAGGGAACCAAGAGACCCAGTACTTC.

This clonotype was recorded many times. The chain joins TRBV6-1 to TRBJ2-2; D possibly corresponds to TRBD1 (5 bases). From germline, CDR1 is MNHNS and CDR2 SASEGT. The V gene lost 5 bases and the J gene lost 0 bases, with 13 bases spanning the gap. The length of the CDR3 is 16 residues. The CDR3 sequence: CASSWVGPPNTGELFF. CDR3 nucleotide sequence: TGTGCCAGCAGTTGGGTGGGGCCCCCGAACACCGGGGAGCTGTTTTTT.

This clonotype was seen at least ten times. This chain joins TRBV6-1 and TRBJ2-7; 13 bases align to TRBD2. With 2 bases clipped from V and 7 bases from J, the junction kept 8 bases outside the gene matches. The CDR3 covers 16 residues. Germline V lookup: CDR1 MNHNS, CDR2 SASEGT. CDR3 in amino acids: CASSETSGGVPVEQYV. The CDR3, as DNA: TGTGCCAGCAGTGAAACTAGCGGGGGGGTTCCAGTGGAGCAGTACGTC.

By sample share, this clonotype is medium-sized (0.01 to 0.1%). The chain is built from TRBV5-1 and TRBJ2-2; D perhaps matches TRBD1 (6 bases). The CDR3 length is 18 residues. Germline V lookup: CDR1 SGHRS, CDR2 YFSETQ. V was trimmed by 2 bases and J by 0 bases, leaving 17 bases between them. The CDR3 bases are TGCGCCAGCAGCTTAAAGGACAGCGGATTCGCGAACACCGGGGAGCTGTTTTTT. Protein: CASSLKDSGFANTGELFF.

This clonotype was seen ten or more times. V gene TRBV3-1 combines with J gene TRBJ2-6, with TRBD1 as a possible D gene (5 bases). Trimming removed 0 bases at V and 2 bases at J, with 8 bases between. The CDR3 totals 16 residues. Germline V lookup: CDR1 LGHDT, CDR2 YNNKEL (reference sequence). CDR3 bases: TGTGCCAGCAGCCAAGATGCAGGGCCTGGGGCCAACGTCCTGACTTTC. Protein product: CASSQDAGPGANVLTF.

This clonotype is judged medium-sized (0.01 to 0.1%). The chain links TRBV27 to TRBJ1-3; 10 nucleotides agree with TRBD1. CDR1 and CDR2 (germline): MNHEY, SMNVEV (reference sequence). The V segment lost 5 bases and the J segment 0 bases; nucleotides outside the gene matches: 25. CDR3 size: 23 residues. The CDR3 reads CASSTYTPLPGQGIFDSGNTIYF. CDR3 nucleotide sequence: TGTGCCAGCAGTACATACACGCCGCTACCGGGACAGGGGATCTTTGACTCTGGAAACACCATATATTTT.

The sample holds many counts of this clonotype. The chain uses TRBV7-3 and TRBJ2-5; D gene unclear. The germline V gene has CDR1 SGHTA and CDR2 FQGTGA. The CDR3 is 13 residues long. CDR3 in DNA: TGTGCGTCGGCGTATGGCAGCCAAGAGACCCAGTACTTC. This translates into CASAYGSQETQYF.

This clonotype came up many times. The rearrangement joins TRBV12-3 or TRBV12-4 to TRBJ1-3; the D is unclear. The CDR3 loop spans 14 amino acids. V lost 6 bases and J lost 3, with 12 bases in between. The CDR3 loop reads CASSTPALGNTIYF. CDR3 DNA sequence: TGTGCCAGCAGCACCCCTGCCCTTGGAAACACCATATATTTT.

This clonotype is judged medium-sized. The V call is TRBV11-2, the J call TRBJ1-5, with D possibly being TRBD1 (6 bases). The CDR3 is made up of 13 amino acids. V was shortened by 2 bases and J by 5 bases, with 7 bases between the two germline ends. CDR1 is SGHAT and CDR2 is FQNNGV in the germline V gene. CDR3 protein: CASSLNRDQPQHF. In nucleotides, the CDR3 is TGTGCCAGCAGCTTAAACAGGGATCAGCCCCAGCATTTT.

This clonotype was counted at least ten times. This chain joins TRBV5-1 and TRBJ2-3; tentative D call: TRBD1 (6 bases). Germline V lookup: CDR1 SGHRS, CDR2 YFSETQ. The CDR3 is 14 amino acids. V was clipped by 3 bases and J by 5 bases, with 13 bases between them. CDR3 sequence (DNA): TGCGCCAGCAGCTCGGGCCAAGGGGGAGATACGCAGTATTTT. The encoded protein is CASSSGQGGDTQYF.

This chain links TRBV7-3 with TRBJ1-1, with 7 bases identical to TRBD1. The CDR3 runs to 13 residues. Unmatched junction bases numbered 7, after V lost 11 bases and J lost 1 base. Germline V gene data show CDR1 as SGHTA and CDR2 as FQGTGA. The CDR3 loop is CASSAGGNTEAFF. The CDR3 DNA is TGTGCCTCATCCGCAGGGGGGAACACTGAAGCTTTCTTT. The whole variable domain, filled in from reference TRBV7-3 and TRBJ1-1, reads GAGVSQTPSNKVTEKGKYVELRCDPISGHTALYWYRQSLGQGPEFLIYFQGTGAADDSGLPNDRFFAVRPEGSVSTLKIQRTERGDSAVYLCASSAGGNTEAFFGQGTRLTVV.

This clonotype was recorded many times. CDR3 in amino acids: CASSSGLEVYEQYF. The CDR3, as DNA: TGTGCCAGTAGCTCCGGTCTCGAAGTTTACGAGCAGTACTTC. The chain recombines TRBV19 with TRBJ2-7, with D unresolved. The CDR3 is 14 amino acids. Deletions cut 6 bases from V and 4 bases from J, with 16 bases between. CDR1 LNHDA and CDR2 SQIVND come from the germline V gene (reference sequence).

In its sample, this clonotype ranks as medium-sized (0.01 to 0.1%). The chain employs TRBV10-3 and TRBJ2-1; TRBD2 aligns across 8 bases. CDR3 length: 16 amino acids. CDR1 is ENHRY, CDR2 SYGVKD, per germline. V lost 4 bases and J lost 7; bases outside the gene matches: 12. Here the CDR3 DNA reads TGTGCCATCAGTGGCCGGACTAGCTCATTAGGGAATGAGCAGTTCTTC. This translates into CAISGRTSSLGNEQFF.

This clonotype was counted ten times or more. This chain joins TRBV3-1 and TRBJ2-7, with D perhaps matching TRBD2 (5 bases). From germline, CDR1 is LGHDT and CDR2 YNNKEL (reference sequence). The length of the CDR3 is 12 residues. V lost 4 bases and J lost 4, with 8 bases in between. CDR3 sequence: CASSPGIYEQYF. DNA for the CDR3: TGTGCCAGCAGCCCCGGGATATACGAGCAGTACTTC.

This clonotype turned up a few times. The chain is built from TRBV12-3 or TRBV12-4 and TRBJ2-7; weak D call: TRBD2 (6 bases). The CDR3 is 15 residues long. V lost 5 bases and J lost 3, with 17 bases in between. CDR3 sequence (DNA): TGTGCCAGCAGTAGCGAACCGGGACTGATCTACGAGCAGTACTTC. Translation: CASSSEPGLIYEQYF.

This clonotype is medium-sized by share. V usage is TRBV20-1 and J usage is TRBJ2-5, with unresolved D. This CDR3 comprises 11 residues. The V and J ends lost 0 bases and 5 bases respectively, with 4 bases between them. Germline V gives CDR1 DFQATT, CDR2 SNEGSKA (reference sequence). CDR3 sequence: CSARETETQYF. CDR3 DNA: TGCAGTGCTAGAGAAACGGAGACCCAGTACTTC.

By its share, this clonotype is medium-sized (0.01 to 0.1%). The chain has TRBV20-1 and TRBJ1-3, with 7 bases lining up with TRBD1. The CDR3 is made up of 13 amino acids. The germline CDR1 and CDR2 sequences are DFQATT and SNEGSKA (reference sequence). With 7 bases clipped from V and 0 bases from J, the junction kept 3 bases outside the gene matches. CDR3 region: CSVDRSSGNTIYF. DNA of the CDR3: TGCAGTGTGGACAGGTCCTCTGGAAACACCATATATTTT.

In this sample, this clonotype is medium-sized. This chain joins TRBV24-1 and TRBJ2-3; D is unresolved. Looked up from germline, CDR1 is KGHDR and CDR2 is SFDVKD. This CDR3 contains 13 residues. Trimming took off 6 bases at V and 4 bases at J, with 10 bases between the two ends. Written as DNA, the CDR3 is TGTGCCACCAGTCATGAGGTTGCAGATACGCAGTATTTT. Protein sequence: CATSHEVADTQYF.

The sample holds many counts of this clonotype. J is TRBJ2-1 and V is TRBV12-5; no definite D call. CDR1 and CDR2 (germline): LGHNT, FRNRAP. Deletions cut 4 bases from V and 0 bases from J, with 13 bases between. The CDR3 loop spans 16 amino acids. This CDR3 reads CASGSQDPSSYNEQFF. The CDR3 coding sequence is TGTGCTAGTGGTTCCCAGGACCCGAGCTCCTACAATGAGCAGTTCTTC.

This clonotype was counted many times. The chain carries TRBV28 and TRBJ1-4; D is unclear. Per germline, CDR1 MDHEN and CDR2 SYDVKM. The length of the CDR3 is 14 residues. Trimming took 1 base from V and 3 from J, leaving 6 bases between them. The CDR3 here is CASSLFMANEKLFF. For the CDR3, the DNA is TGTGCCAGCAGTTTATTTATGGCTAATGAAAAACTGTTTTTT. Looking up the rest from reference TRBV28 and TRBJ1-4 gives the full variable domain: DVKVTQSSRYLVKRTGEKVFLECVQDMDHENMFWYRQDPGLGLRLIYFSYDVKMKEKGDIPEGYSVSREKKERFSLILESASTNQTSMYLCASSLFMANEKLFFGSGTQLSVL.

This clonotype was counted at least ten times. The genes are TRBV5-5 and TRBJ2-6; a weak D match, TRBD1 (5 bases). Germline V gene data show CDR1 as SGHKS and CDR2 as YYEKEE (reference sequence). V dropped 4 bases and J dropped 0 bases, with 8 bases sitting between them. CDR3 length: 15 residues. CDR3: CASSSQGSGANVLTF. The CDR3 coding sequence is TGTGCCAGCAGCAGCCAGGGCTCTGGGGCCAACGTCCTGACTTTC.

This clonotype appeared many times. The CDR3 DNA follows: TGTGCCTGGAGTATGGTGCTCTCCTATGGCTACACCTTC. Protein: CAWSMVLSYGYTF. The chain joins TRBV30 to TRBJ1-2; D not certain. With 2 bases removed from V and 4 bases from J, the gap between germline ends came to 11 bases. Per germline, CDR1 GTSNPN and CDR2 SVGIG (reference sequence). The CDR3 consists of 13 residues.

This clonotype showed up many times. V and J are TRBV15 and TRBJ1-5; D perhaps matches TRBD1 (5 bases). Germline lookup yields CDR1 LNHNV and CDR2 YYDKDF (reference sequence). The CDR3 is 13 amino acids. Between the trimmed V and J ends, which lost 0 bases and 7 bases, there was a span of 7 bases. DNA of the CDR3: TGTGCCACCAGCAGAGATCGGGGGCAGCCCCAGCATTTT. Amino acids: CATSRDRGQPQHF.

The CDR3 spells CSVARGTGELFF. The CDR3 DNA sequence: TGCAGCGTTGCTAGGGGAACCGGGGAGCTGTTTTTT. V and J are TRBV29-1 and TRBJ2-2, with D possibly being TRBD1 (5 bases). The CDR3 sequence is 12 residues long. Germline assignment: CDR1 SQVTM and CDR2 ANQGSEA. V shed 4 bases and J shed 5 bases, with 8 bases lying between them.

In its sample, this clonotype is medium-sized. CDR3 coding DNA: TGTGCCAGCAAAGCCCCCGGGGGAGGCGCAGATACGCAGTATTTT. The encoded protein is CASKAPGGGADTQYF. J is TRBJ2-3 and V is TRBV6-6, with D perhaps TRBD2 (6 bases). Trimming stripped 7 bases from V and 4 bases from J, with 18 bases between. Germline CDR1 reads MNHNY; CDR2 reads SVGAGI (reference sequence). The CDR3 runs 15 residues.

This clonotype is classed as medium-sized. The chain is built from TRBV20-1 and TRBJ2-3; TRBD1 or TRBD2 may be the D gene (5 bases each). Per the germline V gene, CDR1 is DFQATT and CDR2 is SNEGSKA (reference sequence). The CDR3 runs 13 residues. The V end was cut by 5 bases, the J end by 2 bases, with 11 bases between. The CDR3 protein is CSAGGSTTDTQYF. The CDR3, as DNA: TGCAGTGCTGGGGGTTCCACCACAGATACGCAGTATTTT.

This clonotype occurred many times. This rearrangement joins TRBV5-1 to TRBJ2-7; a possible D gene is TRBD1 (5 bases). Germline CDR1 SGHRS, CDR2 YFSETQ. This CDR3 spans 11 amino acids. The V end was cut by 7 bases, the J end by 4 bases, with 9 bases between. The CDR3 DNA sequence: TGCGCCAGCGGGTCAGGGTACGAGCAGTACTTC. Translating it yields CASGSGYEQYF. Supplemented by reference TRBV5-1 and TRBJ2-7, the full variable domain reads KAGVTQTPRYLIKTRGQQVTLSCSPISGHRSVSWYQQTPGQGLQFLFEYFSETQRNKGNFPGRFSGRQFSNSRSEMNVSTLELGDSALYLCASGSGYEQYFGPGTRLTVT.

This clonotype was recorded at least ten times. The chain uses TRBV11-2 and TRBJ1-5; 11 bases align to TRBD1. The V gene's germline CDR1 is SGHAT and CDR2 FQNNGV. The J segment lost 6 bases and the V segment lost 4 bases, leaving 5 bases of the junction unmatched. The CDR3 is 15 residues long. The CDR3 DNA follows: TGTGCCAGCAGCTCCGGACAGGGGGCTGTTCAGCCCCAGCATTTT. The encoded protein is CASSSGQGAVQPQHF.